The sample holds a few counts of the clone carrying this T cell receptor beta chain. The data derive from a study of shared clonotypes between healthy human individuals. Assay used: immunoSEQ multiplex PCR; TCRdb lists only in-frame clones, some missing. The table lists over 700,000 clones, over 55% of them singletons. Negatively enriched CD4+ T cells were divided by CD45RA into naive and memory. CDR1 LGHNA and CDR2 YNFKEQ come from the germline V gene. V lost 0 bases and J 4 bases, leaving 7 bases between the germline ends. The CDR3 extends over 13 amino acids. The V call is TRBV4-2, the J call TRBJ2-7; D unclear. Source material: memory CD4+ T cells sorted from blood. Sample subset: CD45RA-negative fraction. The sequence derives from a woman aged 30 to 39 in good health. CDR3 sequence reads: CASSQDHGYEQYF. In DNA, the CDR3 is TGTGCCAGCAGCCAAGATCATGGATACGAGCAGTACTTC.